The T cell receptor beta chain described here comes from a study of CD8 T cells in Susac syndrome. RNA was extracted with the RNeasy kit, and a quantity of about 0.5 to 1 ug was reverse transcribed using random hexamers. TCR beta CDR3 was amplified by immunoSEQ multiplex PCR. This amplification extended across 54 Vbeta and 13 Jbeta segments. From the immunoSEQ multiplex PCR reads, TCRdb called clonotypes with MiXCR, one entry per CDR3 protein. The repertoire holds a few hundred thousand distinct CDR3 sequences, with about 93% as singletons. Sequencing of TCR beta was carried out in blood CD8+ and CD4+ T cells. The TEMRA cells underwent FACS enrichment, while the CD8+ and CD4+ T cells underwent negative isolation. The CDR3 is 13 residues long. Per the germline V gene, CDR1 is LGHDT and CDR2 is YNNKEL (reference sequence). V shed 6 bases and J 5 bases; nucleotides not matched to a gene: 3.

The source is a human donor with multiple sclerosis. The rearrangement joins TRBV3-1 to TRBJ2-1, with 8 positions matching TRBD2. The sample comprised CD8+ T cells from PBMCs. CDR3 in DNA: TGTGCCAGCAGACTAGCGGAGAACAATGAGCAGTTCTTC. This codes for CASRLAENNEQFF.